This TCR beta chain emerged from a study of neurological immune-mediated disorders. With 6 bases removed from V and 0 bases from J, the gap between germline ends came to 12 bases. This CDR3 has 13 residues. Germline loops: CDR1 DFQATT, CDR2 SNEGSKA (reference sequence). This clonotype was recorded at least ten times. MiXCR was run by TCRdb on the 5' RACE reads, yielding one entry per CDR3 protein. Of fewer than 20,000 distinct CDR3 sequences in the sample, around 15% were seen once. This chain links TRBV20-1 with TRBJ2-7; either TRBD1 or TRBD2 may supply D (5 bases each). The sequence was obtained from a woman aged 55-69 years with HTLV-1-associated myelopathy (HAM/TSP). The sequenced sample was CD4+ T cells from blood. CDR3 in amino acids: CSASGRISYEQYF. The CDR3 nucleotides read TGCAGTGCCTCGGGACGCATCTCCTACGAGCAGTACTTC.